Below, 13 T cell receptor beta chains from the same sample are listed, as sequenced in a study of T cells after yellow fever vaccination. Each CDR3 protein gets one entry after TCRdb re-called the 5' RACE reads with MiXCR. Of 350,000 to 550,000 distinct CDR3 sequences listed, roughly a sixth are singletons. The input for sequencing was PBMCs, taken before the yellow fever booster vaccination. These receptors all come from a man aged 18 to 30 who received the YFV17D yellow fever vaccine.

The V and J genes are TRBV6-6 and TRBJ1-2, with D possibly matching TRBD1 (6 bases). The CDR3 contains 16 residues. Per germline, CDR1 MNHNY and CDR2 SVGAGI (reference sequence). The germline V and J ends were trimmed by 1 base and 3 bases, with 15 bases remaining between them. This CDR3 reads CASSYWQGLGDYGYTF. For the CDR3, the DNA is TGTGCCAGCAGTTACTGGCAGGGGTTAGGGGACTATGGCTACACCTTC.

The rearrangement uses TRBV5-1 and TRBJ1-2, with D possibly TRBD1 on 5 matching bases. V lost 0 bases and J lost 4, with 7 bases in between. This CDR3 comprises 13 residues. In germline, CDR1 is SGHRS, CDR2 YFSETQ. The CDR3 sequence is CASSLEGVYGYTF. The CDR3 DNA reads as TGCGCCAGCAGCTTGGAAGGGGTCTATGGCTACACCTTC.

This clonotype was seen a handful of times. The chain combines TRBV7-2 with TRBJ2-3, with D possibly called TRBD1 or TRBD2 (5 bases each). The CDR3 is 14 residues long. V lost 2 bases and J 2 bases, leaving 8 bases between the germline ends. Germline assignment: CDR1 SGHTA and CDR2 FQGNSA. CDR3 sequence: CASSLTGTTDTQYF. CDR3 nucleotide sequence: TGTGCCAGCAGCTTAACGGGGACCACAGATACGCAGTATTTT.

This clonotype was detected a few times. The V call is TRBV20-1, the J call TRBJ2-1; TRBD2 matches 12 bases. V shed 0 bases and J 11 bases; nucleotides not matched to a gene: 5. The CDR3 is 14 residues long. Germline V gene sequence: CDR1 DFQATT, CDR2 SNEGSKA (reference sequence). The CDR3, as DNA: TGCAGTGCTAGAGATGTAGGACTAGCGGGGAAGCAGTTCTTC. Protein product: CSARDVGLAGKQFF.

The chain carries TRBV29-1 and TRBJ2-2, with 7 bases identical to TRBD1. This CDR3 is built from 16 residues. Germline trimming cut 1 base from V and 1 base from J; bases unmatched to any gene: 6. The germline CDR1 and CDR2 sequences are SQVTM and ANQGSEA. For the CDR3, the DNA is TGCAGCGTTGAAGCTACAGGGGACCTGAACACCGGGGAGCTGTTTTTT. Its translation is CSVEATGDLNTGELFF.

This chain uses TRBV7-9 with TRBJ2-1, with D tentatively TRBD2 (6 bases). Trimming cost V 4 bases and J 13 bases, with 17 bases left between them. This CDR3 is built from 13 residues. Germline assignment: CDR1 SEHNR and CDR2 FQNEAQ (reference sequence). CDR3 amino acids: CASSSPQTSGQFF. The CDR3 nucleotides are TGTGCCAGCAGCTCGCCTCAGACTAGTGGACAGTTCTTC.

This rearrangement joins TRBV29-1 to TRBJ1-4, with TRBD1 identical over 7 bases. V lost 7 bases to trimming and J lost 8 bases; unmatched junction nucleotides: 10. Germline assignment: CDR1 SQVTM and CDR2 ANQGSEA. The length of the CDR3 is 13 residues. The CDR3: CSARGRGHEKLFF. The CDR3 DNA sequence: TGCAGCGCCCGAGGGAGGGGGCACGAAAAACTGTTTTTT. Full variable domain (remainder filled in from reference TRBV29-1 and TRBJ1-4): SAVISQKPSRDICQRGTSLTIQCQVDSQVTMMFWYRQQPGQSLTLIATANQGSEATYESGFVIDKFPISRPNLTFSTLTVSNMSPEDSSIYLCSARGRGHEKLFFGSGTQLSVL.

This clonotype appeared once. V is TRBV5-4 and J is TRBJ2-3; maybe TRBD1 (5 bases). Looked up from germline, CDR1 is SGHNT and CDR2 is YYREEE (reference sequence). Trimming cost V 6 bases and J 4 bases, with 18 bases left between them. This CDR3 contains 15 residues. Here the CDR3 DNA reads TGTGCCAGCACCTCCTGGGCAGGGCCCCCAGATACGCAGTATTTT. Amino acid sequence: CASTSWAGPPDTQYF.

This chain connects TRBV4-3 to TRBJ2-5; D not certain. CDR1 LGHNA and CDR2 YSLEER come from the germline V gene. The V and J ends lost 1 base and 4 bases respectively, with 7 bases between them. The CDR3 covers 13 residues. CDR3 DNA: TGCGCCAGCAGCCAAGTACCCCGAGAGACCCAGTACTTC. Its translation is CASSQVPRETQYF.

A few counts support this clonotype. The CDR3 is CASSDQGLTEAFF. CDR3 nucleotide sequence: TGCGCCAGCAGTGACCAGGGGCTCACTGAAGCTTTCTTT. The V call is TRBV10-2, the J call TRBJ1-1; D is possibly TRBD1 (6 bases). Per germline, CDR1 WSHSY and CDR2 SAAADI. The V end lost 3 bases, the J end lost 4 bases, and 9 bases lay between the germline ends. The CDR3 loop spans 13 amino acids.

This clonotype was counted only a few times. V usage is TRBV12-3 or TRBV12-4 and J usage is TRBJ1-6; D not resolved. Deletions cut 6 bases from V and 11 bases from J, with 14 bases between. The CDR3 runs to 13 residues. DNA of the CDR3: TGTGCCAGCAGGCCGGACGGACTTACACCCCTCCACTTT. As protein: CASRPDGLTPLHF.

This chain connects TRBV7-9 to TRBJ1-1; D ambiguous. Germline V gene lookup returns CDR1 SEHNR and CDR2 FQNEAQ (reference sequence). This CDR3 has 12 amino acids. Deletions cut 8 bases from V and 1 base from J, with 8 bases between. The CDR3 nucleotides are TGTGCCAGCTGCATGGGGAACACTGAAGCTTTCTTT. Residues: CASCMGNTEAFF. The full variable domain, completed using reference TRBV7-9 and TRBJ1-1, is DTGVSQNPRHKITKRGQNVTFRCDPISEHNRLYWYRQTLGQGPEFLTYFQNEAQLEKSRLLSDRFSAERPKGSFSTLEIQRTEQGDSAMYLCASCMGNTEAFFGQGTRLTVV.

This clonotype appeared a few times. As DNA, the CDR3 is TGTGCCAGCGCGAGGGGGCTCACCCCCACTGAAGCTTTCTTT. Residues: CASARGLTPTEAFF. The V gene is TRBV7-8, the J gene TRBJ1-1; 7 bases map to TRBD1. The J segment lost 4 bases and the V segment lost 8 bases, leaving 10 bases of the junction unmatched. Per germline, CDR1 SGHVS and CDR2 FQNEAQ. The CDR3 runs 14 residues.